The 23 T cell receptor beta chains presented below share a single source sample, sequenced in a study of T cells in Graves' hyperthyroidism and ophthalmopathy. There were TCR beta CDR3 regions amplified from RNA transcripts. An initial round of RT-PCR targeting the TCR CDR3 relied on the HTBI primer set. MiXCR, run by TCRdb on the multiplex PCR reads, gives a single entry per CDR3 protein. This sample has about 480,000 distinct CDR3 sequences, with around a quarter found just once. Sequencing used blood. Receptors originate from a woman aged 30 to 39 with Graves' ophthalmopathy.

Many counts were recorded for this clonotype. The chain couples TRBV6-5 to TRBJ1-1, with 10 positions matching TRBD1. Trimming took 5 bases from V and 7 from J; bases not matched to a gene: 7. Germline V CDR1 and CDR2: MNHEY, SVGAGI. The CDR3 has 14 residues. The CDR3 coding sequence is TGTGCCAGCAGTACGGGACAGGGGCGAAATGAAGCTTTCTTT. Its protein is CASSTGQGRNEAFF.

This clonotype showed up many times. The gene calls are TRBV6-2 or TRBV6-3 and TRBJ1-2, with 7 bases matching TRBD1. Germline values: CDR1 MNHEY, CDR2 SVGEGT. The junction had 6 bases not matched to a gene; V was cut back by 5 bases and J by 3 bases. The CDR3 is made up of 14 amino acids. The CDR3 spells CASSHGTEHYGYTF. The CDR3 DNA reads TGTGCCAGCAGTCACGGGACAGAACACTATGGCTACACCTTC.

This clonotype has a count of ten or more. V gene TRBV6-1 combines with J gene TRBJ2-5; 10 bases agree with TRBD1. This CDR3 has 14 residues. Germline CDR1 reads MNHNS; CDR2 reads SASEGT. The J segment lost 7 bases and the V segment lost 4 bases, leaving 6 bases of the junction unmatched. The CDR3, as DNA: TGTGCCAGCAGTGGAGGACAGGGGGAGTGGACCCAGTACTTC. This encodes CASSGGQGEWTQYF.

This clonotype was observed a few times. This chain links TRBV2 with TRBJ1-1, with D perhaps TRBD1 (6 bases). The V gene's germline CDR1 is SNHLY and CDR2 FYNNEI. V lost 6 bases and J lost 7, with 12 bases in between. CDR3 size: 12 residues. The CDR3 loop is CASRRGTREAFF. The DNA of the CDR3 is TGTGCCAGCAGGCGCGGGACACGTGAAGCTTTCTTT. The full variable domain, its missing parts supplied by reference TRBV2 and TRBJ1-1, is EPEVTQTPSHQVTQMGQEVILRCVPISNHLYFYWYRQILGQKVEFLVSFYNNEISEKSEIFDDQFSVERPDGSNFTLKIRSTKLEDSAMYFCASRRGTREAFFGQGTRLTVV.

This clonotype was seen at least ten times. The CDR3 sequence is CASSLRHPADGYTF. The DNA of the CDR3 is TGTGCCAGCAGCTTGCGGCACCCGGCGGATGGCTACACCTTC. The V and J genes are TRBV5-8 and TRBJ1-2, with D hard to call. V gave up 1 base and J gave up 6 bases, with 13 bases separating them. There are 14 residues in the CDR3. Germline loops: CDR1 SGHTS, CDR2 YDEGEE.

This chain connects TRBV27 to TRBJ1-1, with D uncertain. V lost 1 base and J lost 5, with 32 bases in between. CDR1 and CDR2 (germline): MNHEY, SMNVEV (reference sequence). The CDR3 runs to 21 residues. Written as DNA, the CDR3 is TGTGCCAGCAGTTTATTTAGTTTTGGACGAGACACCACGACCGGGAGGACTGAAGCTTTCTTT. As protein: CASSLFSFGRDTTTGRTEAFF.

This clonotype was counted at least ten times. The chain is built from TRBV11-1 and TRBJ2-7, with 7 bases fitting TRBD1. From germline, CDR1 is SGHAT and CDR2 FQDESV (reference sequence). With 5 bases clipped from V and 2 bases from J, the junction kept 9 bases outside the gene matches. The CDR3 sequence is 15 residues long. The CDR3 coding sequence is TGTGCCAGCAGCCCACGGGACAGCGAAACCTACGAGCAGTACTTC. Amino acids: CASSPRDSETYEQYF.

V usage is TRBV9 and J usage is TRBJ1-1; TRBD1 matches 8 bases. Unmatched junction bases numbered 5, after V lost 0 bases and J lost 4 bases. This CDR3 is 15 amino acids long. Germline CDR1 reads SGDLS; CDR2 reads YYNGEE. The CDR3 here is CASSVEPGGGTEAFF. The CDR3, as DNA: TGTGCCAGCAGCGTAGAACCAGGGGGCGGCACTGAAGCTTTCTTT.

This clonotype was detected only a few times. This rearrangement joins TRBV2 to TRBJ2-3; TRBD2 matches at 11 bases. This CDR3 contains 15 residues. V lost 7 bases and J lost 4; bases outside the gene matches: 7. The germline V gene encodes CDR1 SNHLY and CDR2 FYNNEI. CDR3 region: CASTLAGGQADTQYF. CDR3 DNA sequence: TGTGCCAGCACCTTAGCGGGGGGGCAGGCAGATACGCAGTATTTT.

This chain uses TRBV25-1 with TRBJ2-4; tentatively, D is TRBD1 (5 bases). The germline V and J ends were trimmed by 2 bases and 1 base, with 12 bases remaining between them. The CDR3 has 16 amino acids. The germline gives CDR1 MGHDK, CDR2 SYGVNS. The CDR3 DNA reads TGTGCCAGCAGTGAAGGTGGTAAGGGGGCCAAAAACATTCAGTACTTC. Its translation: CASSEGGKGAKNIQYF.

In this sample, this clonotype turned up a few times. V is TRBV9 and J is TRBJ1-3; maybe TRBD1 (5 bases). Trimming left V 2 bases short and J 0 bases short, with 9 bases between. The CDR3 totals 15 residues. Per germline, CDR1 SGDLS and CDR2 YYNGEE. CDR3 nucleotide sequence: TGTGCCAGCAGCGTGGGGGACTTCTCTGGAAACACCATATATTTT. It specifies CASSVGDFSGNTIYF.

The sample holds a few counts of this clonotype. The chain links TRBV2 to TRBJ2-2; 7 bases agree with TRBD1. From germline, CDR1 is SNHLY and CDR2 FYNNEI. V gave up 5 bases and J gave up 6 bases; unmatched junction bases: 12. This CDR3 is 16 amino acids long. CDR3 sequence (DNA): TGTGCCAGCAGTCGACAGGGTGTGATGACGTCCGGGGAGCTGTTTTTT. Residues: CASSRQGVMTSGELFF. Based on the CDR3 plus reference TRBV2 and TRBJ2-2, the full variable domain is EPEVTQTPSHQVTQMGQEVILRCVPISNHLYFYWYRQILGQKVEFLVSFYNNEISEKSEIFDDQFSVERPDGSNFTLKIRSTKLEDSAMYFCASSRQGVMTSGELFFGEGSRLTVL.

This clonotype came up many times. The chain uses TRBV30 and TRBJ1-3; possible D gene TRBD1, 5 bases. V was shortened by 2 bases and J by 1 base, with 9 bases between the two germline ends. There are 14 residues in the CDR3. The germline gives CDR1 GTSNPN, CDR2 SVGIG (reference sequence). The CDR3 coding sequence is TGTGCCTGGAGTCCGGGGGGGTCTGGAAACACCATATATTTT. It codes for CAWSPGGSGNTIYF.

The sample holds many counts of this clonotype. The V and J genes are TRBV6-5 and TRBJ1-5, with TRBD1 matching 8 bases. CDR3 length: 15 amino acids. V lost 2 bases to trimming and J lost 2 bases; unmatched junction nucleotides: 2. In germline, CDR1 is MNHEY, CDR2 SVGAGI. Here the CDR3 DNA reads TGTGCCAGCAGTTACGGGACAGGCCGCAATCAGCCCCAGCATTTT. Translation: CASSYGTGRNQPQHF.

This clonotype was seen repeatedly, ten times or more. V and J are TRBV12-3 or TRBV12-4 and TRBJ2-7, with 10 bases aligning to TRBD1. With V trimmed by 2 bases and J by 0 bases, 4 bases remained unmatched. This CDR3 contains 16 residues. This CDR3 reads CASSLWGQGSSYEQYF. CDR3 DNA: TGTGCCAGCAGTTTATGGGGACAGGGGAGCTCCTACGAGCAGTACTTC.

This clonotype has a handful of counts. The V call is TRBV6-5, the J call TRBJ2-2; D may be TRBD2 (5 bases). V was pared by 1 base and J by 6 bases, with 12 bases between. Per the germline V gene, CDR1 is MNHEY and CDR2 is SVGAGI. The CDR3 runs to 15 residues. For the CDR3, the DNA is TGTGCCAGCAGTTACTTATACGAGGAGGCCGGGGAGCTGTTTTTT. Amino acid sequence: CASSYLYEEAGELFF.

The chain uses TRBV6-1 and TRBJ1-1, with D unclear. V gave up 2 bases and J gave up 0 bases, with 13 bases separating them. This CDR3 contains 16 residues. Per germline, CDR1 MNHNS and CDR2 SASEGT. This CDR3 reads CASSEREYSLNTEAFF. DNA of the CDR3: TGTGCCAGCAGTGAAAGGGAGTATAGCTTGAACACTGAAGCTTTCTTT.

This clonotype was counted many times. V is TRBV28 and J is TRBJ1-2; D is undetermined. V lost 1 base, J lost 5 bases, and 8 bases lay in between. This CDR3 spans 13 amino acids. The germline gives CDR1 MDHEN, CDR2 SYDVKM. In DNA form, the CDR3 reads TGTGCCAGCAGTTTATTCCCTTCTTATGGCTACACCTTC. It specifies CASSLFPSYGYTF.

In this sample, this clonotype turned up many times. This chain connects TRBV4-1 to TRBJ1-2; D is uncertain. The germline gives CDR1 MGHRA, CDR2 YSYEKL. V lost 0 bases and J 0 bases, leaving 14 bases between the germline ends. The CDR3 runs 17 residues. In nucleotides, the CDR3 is TGCGCCAGCAGCCAAGACAGAGATACAGAAGCTAACTATGGCTACACCTTC. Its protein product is CASSQDRDTEANYGYTF.

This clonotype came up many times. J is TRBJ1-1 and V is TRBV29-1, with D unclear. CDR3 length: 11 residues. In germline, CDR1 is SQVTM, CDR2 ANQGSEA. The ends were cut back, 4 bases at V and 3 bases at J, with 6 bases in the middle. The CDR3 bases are TGCAGCGTTGCTATTTACACTGAAGCTTTCTTT. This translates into CSVAIYTEAFF. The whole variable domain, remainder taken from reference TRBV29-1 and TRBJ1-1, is SAVISQKPSRDICQRGTSLTIQCQVDSQVTMMFWYRQQPGQSLTLIATANQGSEATYESGFVIDKFPISRPNLTFSTLTVSNMSPEDSSIYLCSVAIYTEAFFGQGTRLTVV.

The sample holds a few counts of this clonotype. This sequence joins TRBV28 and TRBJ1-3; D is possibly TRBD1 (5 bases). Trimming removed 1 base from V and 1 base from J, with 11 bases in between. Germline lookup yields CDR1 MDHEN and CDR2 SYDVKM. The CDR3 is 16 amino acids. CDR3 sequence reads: CASSLSEGWSGNTIYF. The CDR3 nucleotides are TGTGCCAGCAGTTTATCGGAGGGGTGGTCTGGAAACACCATATATTTT. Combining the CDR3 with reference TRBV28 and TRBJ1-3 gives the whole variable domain DVKVTQSSRYLVKRTGEKVFLECVQDMDHENMFWYRQDPGLGLRLIYFSYDVKMKEKGDIPEGYSVSREKKERFSLILESASTNQTSMYLCASSLSEGWSGNTIYFGEGSWLTVV.

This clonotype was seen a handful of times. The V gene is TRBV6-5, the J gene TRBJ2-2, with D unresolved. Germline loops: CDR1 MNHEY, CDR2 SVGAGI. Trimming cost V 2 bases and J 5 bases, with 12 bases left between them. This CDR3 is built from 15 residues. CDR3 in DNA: TGTGCCAGCAGTTACGTTAGCTTATTTACCGGGGAGCTGTTTTTT. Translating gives CASSYVSLFTGELFF.

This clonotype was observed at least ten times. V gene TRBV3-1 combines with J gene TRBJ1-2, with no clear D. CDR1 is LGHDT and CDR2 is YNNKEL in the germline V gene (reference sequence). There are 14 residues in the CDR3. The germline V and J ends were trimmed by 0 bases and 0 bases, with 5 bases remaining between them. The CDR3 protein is CASSQEGTNYGYTF. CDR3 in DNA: TGTGCCAGCAGCCAAGAGGGTACTAACTATGGCTACACCTTC.